These 28 T cell receptor beta chains were sequenced from one sample in a study of Ad26.COV2.S vaccination and SARS-CoV-2 variants. Treatment indicated: roughly 20 received Ad26.COV2.S at low or high dose, single or two shots; about 5 received placebo; per-sample allocation not given. On day 63 after the first injection, vaccine and placebo recipients gave samples. Profiling relied on immunoSEQ multiplex PCR, and the TCRdb table lists in-frame clones only, not all of them. The sample has 300,000 to 350,000 clones; 86% are singletons. The input for sequencing was peripheral blood, taken in a trial of Ad26.COV2.S vaccine versus placebo. These receptors came from a person between 18 and 59 years old who received the Ad26.COV2.S COVID-19 vaccine or a placebo.

The V and J genes are TRBV9 and TRBJ1-6; D is undetermined. V gave up 2 bases and J gave up 7 bases, with 7 bases separating them. The CDR3 is 13 amino acids. The germline V gene has CDR1 SGDLS and CDR2 YYNGEE. Written as DNA, the CDR3 is TGTGCCAGCAGCGTCGAAGGCAATTCACCCCTCCACTTT. The encoded protein is CASSVEGNSPLHF. The entire variable domain, with the rest obtained from reference TRBV9 and TRBJ1-6, is as follows: DSGVTQTPKHLITATGQRVTLRCSPRSGDLSVYWYQQSLDQGLQFLIQYYNGEERAKGNILERFSAQQFPDLHSELNLSSLELGDSALYFCASSVEGNSPLHFGNGTRLTVT.

This chain uses TRBV6-5 with TRBJ2-7, with 10 bases lining up with TRBD1. V lost 6 bases to trimming and J lost 5 bases; unmatched junction nucleotides: 10. Germline CDR1 and CDR2: MNHEY and SVGAGI. This CDR3 has 15 amino acids. The CDR3 loop reads CASRPGQGNVHEQYF. In DNA form, the CDR3 reads TGTGCCAGCAGACCGGGACAGGGGAATGTCCACGAGCAGTACTTC.

This chain joins TRBV6-2 or TRBV6-3 and TRBJ2-2; no firm D call. CDR3 length equals 15 residues. V was cut by 0 bases and J by 4 bases, with 9 bases left in between. Germline CDR1 and CDR2: MNHEY and SVGEGT. The CDR3 nucleotides read TGTGCCAGCAGTTACTCGTGGGTAGTCACCGGGGAGCTGTTTTTT. This encodes CASSYSWVVTGELFF.

The V call is TRBV2, the J call TRBJ1-6; D unclear. This CDR3 has 13 residues. CDR1 and CDR2 from the germline V gene are SNHLY and FYNNEI. The V and J ends lost 0 bases and 9 bases respectively, with 6 bases between them. The CDR3 bases are TGTGCCAGCAGTGAAGCGCCCGGTTCACCCCTCCACTTT. It specifies CASSEAPGSPLHF.

This chain links TRBV6-5 with TRBJ2-7; possible D gene TRBD1, 6 bases. The V end lost 6 bases, the J end lost 5 bases, and 17 bases lay between the germline ends. CDR1 and CDR2 (germline): MNHEY, SVGAGI. CDR3 length equals 14 residues. The CDR3 sequence is CASRRGQQSNEQYF. CDR3 bases: TGTGCCAGCAGAAGAGGACAGCAGTCCAACGAGCAGTACTTC.

The genes are TRBV5-4 and TRBJ2-6; a weak D match, TRBD1 (5 bases). The V and J ends lost 0 bases and 2 bases respectively, with 9 bases between them. CDR3 size: 16 residues. Germline V lookup: CDR1 SGHNT, CDR2 YYREEE (reference sequence). The DNA for the CDR3 is TGTGCCAGCAGCTTGGTATTAGGGGCTGGGGCCAACGTCCTGACTTTC. As protein: CASSLVLGAGANVLTF.

This clone has only one observation. The rearrangement joins TRBV7-6 to TRBJ2-2; D unresolved. This CDR3 has 13 amino acids. Per the germline V gene, CDR1 is SGHVS and CDR2 is FNYEAQ. Trimming shortened V by 1 base and J by 5 bases, and 5 bases separated the two germline ends. CDR3 bases: TGTGCCAGCAGCTTAGGACCGACCGGGGAGCTGTTTTTT. The encoded protein is CASSLGPTGELFF.

The chain is built from TRBV27 and TRBJ1-1; D possibly corresponds to TRBD1 (5 bases). This CDR3 spans 15 amino acids. Germline CDR1 MNHEY, CDR2 SMNVEV (reference sequence). Trimming stripped 6 bases from V and 4 bases from J, with 18 bases between. The CDR3 loop is CASRVRGAGSTEAFF. In DNA form, the CDR3 reads TGTGCCAGCAGGGTGCGGGGCGCCGGCTCCACTGAAGCTTTCTTT.

This sequence joins TRBV4-1 and TRBJ2-7; TRBD2 might be the D (6 bases). Trimming cost V 4 bases and J 1 base, with 14 bases left between them. The V gene's germline CDR1 is MGHRA and CDR2 YSYEKL. CDR3 length: 15 residues. The DNA for the CDR3 is TGCGCCAGCAGCCGTGTAGCGGACATTTCCTACGAGCAGTACTTC. Protein product: CASSRVADISYEQYF.

This chain connects TRBV11-2 to TRBJ1-3, with 7 bases that match TRBD1. V was clipped by 2 bases and J by 0 bases; unmatched bases: 4. This CDR3 region has 16 residues. Germline CDR1 reads SGHAT; CDR2 reads FQNNGV. The CDR3 bases are TGTGCCAGCAGCTTAAGGACAGGTTACTCTGGAAACACCATATATTTT. It translates to CASSLRTGYSGNTIYF.

This clone was observed once. V usage is TRBV6-5 and J usage is TRBJ1-1; D might be TRBD1 (5 bases). Germline V lookup: CDR1 MNHEY, CDR2 SVGAGI. V was trimmed by 2 bases and J by 5 bases, leaving 9 bases between them. The CDR3 length is 13 residues. CDR3 sequence reads: CASSYIRGTEAFF. The DNA of the CDR3 is TGTGCCAGCAGTTACATTCGGGGGACTGAAGCTTTCTTT.

The chain has TRBV27 and TRBJ1-2, with D unresolved. This CDR3 region has 13 residues. Germline loops: CDR1 MNHEY, CDR2 SMNVEV (reference sequence). Between the trimmed V and J ends, which lost 3 bases and 8 bases, there was a span of 13 bases. The CDR3 region is CASSFRSGNGYTF. The CDR3 nucleotides read TGTGCCAGCAGTTTTCGGTCGGGGAACGGCTACACCTTC.

This clone was recorded once. This rearrangement joins TRBV7-8 to TRBJ2-1; TRBD2 is a possible D gene (6 bases). Deletions cut 2 bases from V and 0 bases from J, with 11 bases between. Germline V CDR1 and CDR2: SGHVS, FQNEAQ. CDR3 length: 16 residues. CDR3 in amino acids: CASSLKRSGSYNEQFF. The CDR3 DNA sequence: TGTGCCAGCAGCTTAAAGCGTAGCGGCTCCTACAATGAGCAGTTCTTC.

The chain recombines TRBV27 with TRBJ1-5; a weak D match, TRBD1 (6 bases). CDR1 MNHEY and CDR2 SMNVEV come from the germline V gene (reference sequence). V gave up 5 bases and J gave up 7 bases, with 12 bases separating them. This CDR3 comprises 13 residues. Here the CDR3 DNA reads TGTGCCAGCAGTCCATCAGGGGTGCAGCCCCAGCATTTT. It yields the protein CASSPSGVQPQHF.

This chain connects TRBV2 to TRBJ1-2, with D perhaps TRBD1 (5 bases). Germline-derived CDR1 and CDR2 are SNHLY and FYNNEI. The CDR3 is 13 residues long. V dropped 4 bases and J dropped 8 bases, with 14 bases sitting between them. CDR3 loop: CASSGWGTNGYTF. As DNA, the CDR3 is TGTGCCAGCAGTGGATGGGGCACGAACGGCTACACCTTC.

This clone appeared a few times. The rearrangement links TRBV6-6 to TRBJ2-7; D is ambiguous. This CDR3 spans 13 amino acids. Trimming removed 0 bases at V and 5 bases at J, with 8 bases between. Germline V CDR1 and CDR2: MNHNY, SVGAGI (reference sequence). The CDR3 DNA sequence: TGTGCCAGCAGTTACTCCGCGAGCCACGAGCAGTACTTC. Amino acid sequence: CASSYSASHEQYF.

V is TRBV28 and J is TRBJ2-4, with D tentatively TRBD1 (6 bases). This CDR3 comprises 15 residues. The V and J ends lost 5 bases and 6 bases respectively, with 17 bases between them. Germline V gene sequence: CDR1 MDHEN, CDR2 SYDVKM. CDR3 bases: TGTGCCAGCAGTCGACAGGTTTCCCCCAGAAACATTCAGTACTTC. This gives the protein CASSRQVSPRNIQYF. The whole variable domain, filled in from reference TRBV28 and TRBJ2-4, reads DVKVTQSSRYLVKRTGEKVFLECVQDMDHENMFWYRQDPGLGLRLIYFSYDVKMKEKGDIPEGYSVSREKKERFSLILESASTNQTSMYLCASSRQVSPRNIQYFGAGTRLSVL.

The table lists this clone with a count of one. The genes are TRBV4-3 and TRBJ1-3; D is undetermined. This CDR3 has 17 residues. Trimming removed 0 bases at V and 0 bases at J, with 12 bases between. Per germline, CDR1 LGHNA and CDR2 YSLEER. The CDR3, as DNA: TGCGCCAGCAGCCAAGATTTTGGGCAGTACTCTGGAAACACCATATATTTT. It is translated as CASSQDFGQYSGNTIYF.

The V and J genes are TRBV7-6 and TRBJ1-2; 7 bases line up with TRBD1. V lost 5 bases and J lost 9; bases outside the gene matches: 9. The CDR3 sequence is 13 residues long. CDR1 is SGHVS and CDR2 is FNYEAQ in the germline V gene. DNA of the CDR3: TGTGCCAGCAGCCCCCGACAGGGAGTCAGCTACACCTTC. Amino acids: CASSPRQGVSYTF.

The chain combines TRBV2 with TRBJ1-2, with 7 bases aligning to TRBD1. CDR1 and CDR2 (germline): SNHLY, FYNNEI. Trimming cost V 7 bases and J 2 bases; bases outside gene matches: 10. This CDR3 is 15 amino acids long. In DNA form, the CDR3 reads TGTGCCAGCAAGCCCGACCAGACAGGGAACTATGGCTACACCTTC. Translating gives CASKPDQTGNYGYTF.

This clone has only a few counts. This chain joins TRBV29-1 and TRBJ1-6, with 9 nucleotides matching TRBD1. Germline V CDR1 and CDR2: SQVTM, ANQGSEA. This CDR3 contains 13 residues. J gave up 7 bases and V 6 bases, and 4 bases lay outside the gene matches. The CDR3 sequence is CSVTQGANSPLHF. In DNA form, the CDR3 reads TGCAGCGTGACACAGGGGGCCAATTCACCCCTCCACTTT.

The chain employs TRBV27 and TRBJ1-5, with TRBD1 matching 9 bases. From germline, CDR1 is MNHEY and CDR2 SMNVEV (reference sequence). This CDR3 comprises 14 residues. After removal of 5 bases from V and 6 bases from J, the junction contained 5 bases not matched to a gene. The chain's CDR3 is CASSLQGAVQPQHF. In DNA, the CDR3 is TGTGCCAGCAGTCTACAGGGGGCTGTTCAGCCCCAGCATTTT.

The chain links TRBV19 to TRBJ1-1, with D possibly matching TRBD1 (5 bases). Deletions cut 10 bases from V and 4 bases from J, with 16 bases between. CDR3 length equals 13 residues. The germline V gene has CDR1 LNHDA and CDR2 SQIVND (reference sequence). CDR3 loop: CATRWGGITEAFF. The CDR3 DNA is TGTGCCACCAGATGGGGGGGGATCACTGAAGCTTTCTTT. The full variable domain, with the rest looked up from reference TRBV19 and TRBJ1-1, is DGGITQSPKYLFRKEGQNVTLSCEQNLNHDAMYWYRQDPGQGLRLIYYSQIVNDFQKGDIAEGYSVSREKKESFPLTVTSAQKNPTAFYLCATRWGGITEAFFGQGTRLTVV.

The CDR3 sequence: CASSLTGASQETQYF. CDR3 in DNA: TGTGCCAGCAGCTTAACAGGGGCCAGCCAAGAGACCCAGTACTTC. The genes are TRBV7-9 and TRBJ2-5; TRBD1 matches 7 bases. This CDR3 comprises 15 residues. Losses at the gene ends were 2 bases for V and 1 base for J; bases not matched to a gene: 4. In germline, CDR1 is SEHNR, CDR2 FQNEAQ (reference sequence).

The gene calls are TRBV28 and TRBJ1-4; perhaps TRBD1 as D (5 bases). Trimming shortened V by 3 bases and J by 1 base, and 12 bases separated the two germline ends. Germline loops: CDR1 MDHEN, CDR2 SYDVKM. The CDR3 spans 16 residues. For the CDR3, the DNA is TGTGCCAGCAGTTTCTCGCAGGGTATAACTAATGAAAAACTGTTTTTT. Translated: CASSFSQGITNEKLFF.

V is TRBV4-1 and J is TRBJ2-7, with D unresolved. CDR1 MGHRA and CDR2 YSYEKL come from the germline V gene. The CDR3 sequence is 13 residues long. With 4 bases removed from V and 0 bases from J, the gap between germline ends came to 7 bases. The CDR3 nucleotides read TGCGCCAGCAGCCGGGCAGTCTCCTACGAGCAGTACTTC. It yields the protein CASSRAVSYEQYF.

J is TRBJ1-2 and V is TRBV5-7; 8 nucleotides agree with TRBD1. TRBV5-7 is classed as an ORF, of uncertain function. The CDR3 length is 19 residues. J lost 0 bases, V lost 2 bases, and 15 bases had no gene match. CDR3 in DNA: TGTGCCAGCAGCTTAGGACAGGGAGGGATTCGAATTTCTAACTATGGCTACACCTTC. Its protein product is CASSLGQGGIRISNYGYTF.

The J gene is TRBJ2-2, the V gene TRBV18, with 8 bases aligning to TRBD1. CDR1 KGHSH and CDR2 LQKENI come from the germline V gene. The length of the CDR3 is 15 residues. Trimming cost V 6 bases and J 1 base; bases outside gene matches: 4. CDR3 bases: TGTGCCAGCTCCCTCGGGACAGGGAACACCGGGGAGCTGTTTTTT. This gives the protein CASSLGTGNTGELFF.